This entry lists 31 T cell receptor beta chains sequenced from one sample in a study of cytomegalovirus exposure and HLA in healthy donors listed by TCRdb under 2017. The library relied on the immunoSEQ multiplex PCR assay. For the multiplex PCR, a mixture combining 60 forward primers for TCR Vbeta segments and 13 reverse primers for TCR Jbeta segments was used. TCRdb re-hosts the immuneACCESS table, in-frame sequences only. Its copies lack some clones; in the studies checked, an unresolved V gene accounts for under half of them, and the cause for the rest is not known. The sample has some 140,000 clones on record, approximately 80% of them singletons. The top ten hold roughly 13% of the sample. Sample: PBMCs. The source of these receptors is a man younger than 40 in good health and CMV-seropositive.

This chain links TRBV9 with TRBJ2-5, with a tentative D call TRBD2 (5 bases). Germline CDR1 reads SGDLS; CDR2 reads YYNGEE. Trimming removed 1 base from V and 0 bases from J, with 10 bases in between. CDR3 length: 15 amino acids. The CDR3 nucleotides are TGTGCCAGCAGCGTAAGAGGGATGTACCAAGAGACCCAGTACTTC. Protein sequence: CASSVRGMYQETQYF.

The chain has TRBV28 and TRBJ1-4, with 10 nucleotides matching TRBD1. CDR1 and CDR2 from the germline V gene are MDHEN and SYDVKM. The CDR3 consists of 19 residues. V lost 5 bases to trimming and J lost 0 bases; unmatched junction nucleotides: 12. CDR3 coding DNA: TGTGCCAGCAGTATGTCCGGGACAGGGGTTGGGGCAACTAATGAAAAACTGTTTTTT. Protein sequence: CASSMSGTGVGATNEKLFF.

This chain joins TRBV30 and TRBJ1-1; D unclear. In germline, CDR1 is GTSNPN, CDR2 SVGIG (reference sequence). The CDR3 length is 13 residues. Trimming removed 4 bases from V and 0 bases from J, with 9 bases in between. The CDR3 coding sequence is TGTGCCTGGACAGGATCCATGAACACTGAAGCTTTCTTT. Protein sequence: CAWTGSMNTEAFF.

A few counts support this clone. The rearrangement links TRBV7-3 to TRBJ2-1; maybe TRBD2 (6 bases). The germline CDR1 and CDR2 sequences are SGHTA and FQGTGA. V lost 5 bases and J lost 1, with 12 bases in between. This CDR3 is 15 amino acids long. CDR3 sequence: CASSPRGKSYNEQFF. The CDR3 coding sequence is TGTGCCAGCAGCCCCCGGGGGAAATCCTACAATGAGCAGTTCTTC.

V usage is TRBV19 and J usage is TRBJ1-2, with D tentatively TRBD1 (6 bases). The CDR3 has 15 residues. V lost 4 bases to trimming and J lost 5 bases, with 17 bases between them. CDR1 and CDR2 from the germline V gene are LNHDA and SQIVND (reference sequence). In DNA, the CDR3 is TGTGCCAGTAGTACTTACAGGGTCGGGGAGTATGGCTACACCTTC. This codes for CASSTYRVGEYGYTF.

The chain joins TRBV28 to TRBJ2-7; maybe TRBD1 (7 bases). The germline CDR1 and CDR2 sequences are MDHEN and SYDVKM. The CDR3 totals 15 residues. V dropped 3 bases and J dropped 0 bases, with 12 bases sitting between them. The CDR3 coding sequence is TGTGCCAGCAGTTTCGGAGGGGGCCCCTCCTACGAGCAGTACTTC. Amino acid sequence: CASSFGGGPSYEQYF.

In this sample, this clone turned up once. The chain couples TRBV6-1 to TRBJ2-5; tentative D call: TRBD1 (5 bases). Near its end, the DNA agrees better with TRBJ2-7, so the J call may be wrong. There are 15 residues in the CDR3. CDR1 and CDR2 from the germline V gene are MNHNS and SASEGT. This CDR3 is CASSAETAFSYEQYF. The CDR3 region has the DNA TGTGCCAGCAGCGCCGAGACAGCCTTCTCCTACGAGCAGTACTTC.

This clone occurred once. Germline is not matched at one junction end, which may reflect a read error. The J gene is TRBJ2-1, the V gene TRBV7-9, with TRBD2 identical over 11 bases. CDR1 and CDR2 from the germline V gene are SEHNR and FQNEAQ (reference sequence). The CDR3 covers 17 residues. CDR3 bases: TGTTCCAGCAGCTTAACCCTACTAGCGGGAGTTGACAATGAGCAGTTCTTC. This encodes CSSSLTLLAGVDNEQFF.

This clone is a singleton in its sample. This chain joins TRBV9 and TRBJ2-3; 7 bases are shared with TRBD1. V was clipped by 4 bases and J by 6 bases; unmatched bases: 11. The germline CDR1 and CDR2 sequences are SGDLS and YYNGEE. The CDR3 has 15 residues. The CDR3 spells CASSPHYRGSDTQYF. As DNA, the CDR3 is TGTGCCAGCAGCCCGCATTACAGGGGCTCCGATACGCAGTATTTT.

The V gene is TRBV5-4, the J gene TRBJ2-7; TRBD1 matches at 9 bases. In germline, CDR1 is SGHNT, CDR2 YYREEE (reference sequence). The length of the CDR3 is 16 residues. With V trimmed by 4 bases and J by 7 bases, 15 bases remained unmatched. In DNA, the CDR3 is TGTGCCAGCAGCAAAGACGGACAGGGGAGCCGTGGGGAGCAGTACTTC. Translation: CASSKDGQGSRGEQYF.

The chain links TRBV5-1 to TRBJ2-1; 9 bases align to TRBD2. The CDR3 is 16 residues long. Trimming took 1 base from V and 6 from J; bases not matched to a gene: 8. Germline CDR1 is SGHRS and CDR2 is YFSETQ. The CDR3 protein is CASSLQATSGINEQFF. In DNA form, the CDR3 reads TGCGCCAGCAGCTTGCAAGCGACTAGCGGCATCAATGAGCAGTTCTTC.

The chain carries TRBV9 and TRBJ2-2; TRBD2 matches at 11 bases. V lost 0 bases and J lost 8; bases outside the gene matches: 3. The CDR3 spans 15 residues. CDR1 is SGDLS, CDR2 YYNGEE, per germline. The CDR3 nucleotides read TGTGCCAGCAGCGTAGCATCTAGCGGGAGGGGGGAGCTGTTTTTT. Translation gives CASSVASSGRGELFF.

The chain uses TRBV10-3 and TRBJ1-3; D is unclear. This CDR3 region has 12 residues. Trimming left V 2 bases short and J 7 bases short, with 6 bases between. Germline V lookup: CDR1 ENHRY, CDR2 SYGVKD. CDR3: CAISEGVNTIYF. The CDR3 DNA is TGTGCCATCAGTGAGGGAGTTAACACCATATATTTT.

V usage is TRBV11-2 and J usage is TRBJ2-1; 8 bases line up with TRBD1. Germline V gene lookup returns CDR1 SGHAT and CDR2 FQNNGV. The CDR3 has 12 amino acids. V gave up 5 bases and J gave up 16 bases; unmatched junction bases: 10. The CDR3 loop reads CASSPSPRGHFF. As DNA, the CDR3 is TGTGCCAGCAGCCCATCTCCCAGGGGGCATTTCTTC.

The genes are TRBV6-1 and TRBJ2-7; 8 bases map to TRBD1. V shed 7 bases and J 2 bases; nucleotides not matched to a gene: 7. Germline CDR1 reads MNHNS; CDR2 reads SASEGT. CDR3 length: 14 residues. CDR3 sequence reads: CASTYSTGAYEQYF. The CDR3 nucleotides are TGTGCCAGCACCTACTCGACAGGGGCCTACGAGCAGTACTTC.

The chain carries TRBV5-1 and TRBJ1-4; 8 positions agree with TRBD1. Germline trimming cut 4 bases from V and 8 bases from J; bases unmatched to any gene: 10. Germline loops: CDR1 SGHRS, CDR2 YFSETQ. The CDR3 loop spans 15 amino acids. The CDR3 DNA reads TGCGCCAGCAGCCCTAGCGGACAGGGTTTGGAAAAACTGTTTTTT. It codes for CASSPSGQGLEKLFF.

This sequence joins TRBV28 and TRBJ2-1; TRBD2 agrees at 8 bases. V dropped 8 bases and J dropped 3; count of bases not matched to a gene: 6. CDR1 is MDHEN, CDR2 SYDVKM, per germline. The CDR3 covers 14 residues. The CDR3 spells CASSVAGLYNEQFF. CDR3 sequence (DNA): TGTGCCAGCTCTGTAGCGGGACTCTACAATGAGCAGTTCTTC.

The chain recombines TRBV5-1 with TRBJ2-1; the D is unclear. Germline values: CDR1 SGHRS, CDR2 YFSETQ. The CDR3 length is 13 residues. Trimming pared 5 bases from V and 4 bases from J, leaving 10 bases between. The CDR3 DNA reads TGCGCCAGCAGAGTACAATTATACAATGAGCAGTTCTTC. Its translation: CASRVQLYNEQFF.

This chain links TRBV13 with TRBJ2-1; 12 nucleotides agree with TRBD2. CDR3 length: 16 amino acids. The germline CDR1 and CDR2 sequences are PRHDT and FYEKMQ (reference sequence). The J segment lost 6 bases and the V segment lost 1 base, leaving 4 bases of the junction unmatched. CDR3 region: CASSLVTSGSCNEQFF. The CDR3 coding sequence is TGTGCCAGCAGCTTAGTGACTAGCGGGAGCTGCAATGAGCAGTTCTTC.

J is TRBJ2-5 and V is TRBV12-2; the table's D gene call, TRBD1, was not cross checked with the DNA. TRBV12-2 has pseudogene status. The CDR3 runs to 14 residues. The CDR3 DNA reads TGTGCAAGTCGCTTTACAGAAAACCAAGAGACCCAGTACTTC. This gives the protein CASRFTENQETQYF.

This clone has only one observation. The sample holds other DNA sequences that translate to the same CDR3. V and J are TRBV28 and TRBJ1-1; 8 nucleotides agree with TRBD1. The CDR3 contains 13 residues. Per germline, CDR1 MDHEN and CDR2 SYDVKM. With V trimmed by 6 bases and J by 1 base, 1 base remained unmatched. The CDR3 bases are TGTGCCAGCAGAGGACAGGGGAACACTGAAGCTTTCTTT. Translated: CASRGQGNTEAFF. The full variable domain, rest sourced from reference TRBV28 and TRBJ1-1, is DVKVTQSSRYLVKRTGEKVFLECVQDMDHENMFWYRQDPGLGLRLIYFSYDVKMKEKGDIPEGYSVSREKKERFSLILESASTNQTSMYLCASRGQGNTEAFFGQGTRLTVV.

The chain combines TRBV28 with TRBJ2-7; TRBD1 matches at 7 bases. Germline trimming cut 6 bases from V and 3 bases from J; bases unmatched to any gene: 32. Germline-derived CDR1 and CDR2 are MDHEN and SYDVKM. The CDR3 loop spans 22 amino acids. In DNA, the CDR3 is TGTGCCAGCAGCCCTTATTTAAGGGGAATTAGGGACAGTTCTAGGACCTACTACGAGCAGTACTTC. Translating it yields CASSPYLRGIRDSSRTYYEQYF.

This clone was counted a single time. The chain employs TRBV5-5 and TRBJ2-2; D is possibly TRBD1 (6 bases). The CDR3 contains 14 residues. Trimming removed 4 bases from V and 1 base from J, with 8 bases in between. Per the germline V gene, CDR1 is SGHKS and CDR2 is YYEKEE (reference sequence). CDR3 sequence: CASSQGGNTGELFF. The CDR3 nucleotides are TGTGCCAGCAGCCAAGGGGGGAACACCGGGGAGCTGTTTTTT. The variable domain in full, completed from reference TRBV5-5 and TRBJ2-2, reads DAGVTQSPTHLIKTRGQQVTLRCSPISGHKSVSWYQQVLGQGPQFIFQYYEKEERGRGNFPDRFSARQFPNYSSELNVNALLLGDSALYLCASSQGGNTGELFFGEGSRLTVL.

The V gene is TRBV14, the J gene TRBJ1-2; TRBD1 aligns across 7 bases. V lost 0 bases to trimming and J lost 10 bases; unmatched junction nucleotides: 5. Germline assignment: CDR1 SGHDN and CDR2 FVKESK. The CDR3 totals 13 residues. CDR3 sequence: CASSQDRGSSYTF. The CDR3 DNA is TGTGCCAGCAGCCAAGACAGGGGGAGTTCCTACACCTTC.

The chain links TRBV4-1 to TRBJ2-7; TRBD2 agrees at 14 bases. Losses at the gene ends were 4 bases for V and 4 bases for J; bases not matched to a gene: 9. The CDR3 totals 17 residues. Germline CDR1 is MGHRA and CDR2 is YSYEKL. The CDR3 loop is CASSLGTSGRGGYEQYF. For the CDR3, the DNA is TGCGCCAGCAGCCTAGGGACTAGCGGGAGAGGCGGATACGAGCAGTACTTC.

The chain's CDR3 is CASSFRAPSYNSPLHF. In DNA, the CDR3 is TGTGCCAGCAGTTTCAGGGCTCCCTCCTATAATTCACCCCTCCACTTT. The V gene is TRBV27, the J gene TRBJ1-6; D might be TRBD1 (5 bases). This CDR3 comprises 16 residues. Germline CDR1 is MNHEY and CDR2 is SMNVEV (reference sequence). The V gene lost 3 bases and the J gene lost 0 bases, with 9 bases spanning the gap.

The CDR3 reads CASSTTRNTEAFF. The CDR3 nucleotides read TGTGCCAGCAGCACCACACGAAACACTGAAGCTTTCTTT. This chain connects TRBV7-3 to TRBJ1-1; no firm D call. The germline CDR1 and CDR2 sequences are SGHTA and FQGTGA. V was trimmed by 5 bases and J by 2 bases, leaving 9 bases between them. This CDR3 comprises 13 residues.

The sample holds a few counts of this clone. This chain connects TRBV5-1 to TRBJ2-1; 11 positions agree with TRBD2. J lost 6 bases, V lost 2 bases, and 7 bases had no gene match. The CDR3 contains 16 residues. Germline CDR1 reads SGHRS; CDR2 reads YFSETQ. Here the CDR3 DNA reads TGCGCCAGCAGCTTTGGGACTAGCGGTACCCTCAATGAGCAGTTCTTC. This encodes CASSFGTSGTLNEQFF.

The rearrangement uses TRBV4-1 and TRBJ1-2, with 11 bases fitting TRBD1. The CDR3 is made up of 17 amino acids. Losses at the gene ends were 1 base for V and 8 bases for J; bases not matched to a gene: 12. Looked up from germline, CDR1 is MGHRA and CDR2 is YSYEKL. The CDR3 spells CASSQGTGGAPIGGYTF. CDR3 nucleotides: TGCGCCAGCAGCCAAGGGACAGGGGGCGCCCCGATAGGCGGCTACACCTTC.

The chain joins TRBV10-3 to TRBJ1-1; D uncertain. Between the trimmed V and J ends, which lost 3 bases and 1 base, there was a span of 9 bases. The CDR3 is made up of 14 amino acids. The germline CDR1 and CDR2 sequences are ENHRY and SYGVKD. The CDR3 region is CAISEGRSNTEAFF. CDR3 DNA: TGTGCCATCAGTGAAGGGAGGTCGAACACTGAAGCTTTCTTT.

The chain employs TRBV9 and TRBJ1-1, with D maybe TRBD1 (6 bases). Trimming cost V 0 bases and J 1 base, with 10 bases left between them. The germline V gene encodes CDR1 SGDLS and CDR2 YYNGEE. This CDR3 is built from 15 residues. The CDR3 region has the DNA TGTGCCAGCAGCGTAGATGGCAGGGGGAACACTGAAGCTTTCTTT. Protein sequence: CASSVDGRGNTEAFF.